The rows below give T cell receptor beta chains drawn from one sample of a study of cytomegalovirus exposure and HLA in healthy donors. Clones were read by immunoSEQ multiplex PCR, and TCRdb kept only the in-frame ones, dropping some. The sample carries 120,000 or so clones, about 90% recorded once. Source material: PBMCs. The source of these receptors is a woman between 18 and 30 years old in good health and CMV-seronegative. CDR3s include the opening cysteine and the closing phenylalanine or tryptophan. Where a row states a size, it is once, few, many or the class of an expanded clone; other rows omit it.

j_call clone_size v_call cdr3_aa
TRBJ1-4 NA TRBV4-2 CASSGAQGFRDAAGEKLFF
TRBJ1-5 NA TRBV25-1 CASSAGSNQPQHF
TRBJ1-1 NA TRBV14 CASSQPGMNTEAFF
TRBJ1-2 NA TRBV9 CASSVGQLANYGYTF
TRBJ1-1 NA TRBV2 CASSGDINTEAFF
TRBJ2-2 NA TRBV28 CASSHSGGLGELFF
TRBJ1-1 NA TRBV23-1 CASSQSTGEAFF
TRBJ1-5 NA TRBV7-2 CASSLWGGQPQHF
TRBJ1-2 NA TRBV19 CASSQTRNYGYTF
TRBJ2-2 NA TRBV7-2 CASSLATLQRTNTGELFF
TRBJ2-7 NA TRBV5-1 CASSLVASGGSYEQYF
TRBJ1-2 NA TRBV9 CASSGPFREGYTF
TRBJ1-2 NA TRBV6-1 CASRDRGANYGYTF
TRBJ1-5 once TRBV5-6 CASSLSVGSRGNQPQHF
TRBJ2-6 NA TRBV6-5 CASSYRGTGANVLTF
TRBJ1-6 NA TRBV28 CASSWTGGFSPLHF
TRBJ1-1 NA TRBV6-1 CASRITGLNTEAFF